This T cell receptor beta chain was sequenced during a study of Ad26.COV2.S vaccination and SARS-CoV-2 variants. On the study more broadly: The Ad26.COV2.S arm of the COV1001 trial was where the donor was placed. The study's findings and limits: From the TCR breadth and depth analyses, total T cell responses may have been underestimated. Vaccinees reportedly had broad spike-specific CD8+ and CD4+ T cell responses.

Sequencing was performed with immunoSEQ multiplex PCR; in TCRdb, only in-frame clones are kept and a portion is missing. This sample has 300,000 to 400,000 clones, with about nine tenths found just once. Note on this clone: Its specificity is unknown.

The germline V gene has CDR1 MGHRA and CDR2 YSYEKL. Trimming stripped 1 base from V and 3 bases from J, with 22 bases between. The CDR3 has 18 residues. As to treatment: about 20 received Ad26.COV2.S at low or high dose, single or two shots; 5 received placebo; per-sample allocation not given. Sampling was performed 63 days after the first vaccine or placebo injection. An 18-55-year-old adult in Boston served as donor. The V call is TRBV4-1, the J call TRBJ2-7; a possible D gene is TRBD2 (5 bases). Here the sequenced sample was peripheral blood, taken in a trial of Ad26.COV2.S vaccine versus placebo. The sequence came from a person aged 18-65 years who received the Ad26.COV2.S COVID-19 vaccine or a placebo. The CDR3 bases are TGCGCCAGCAGCCAAGTTTACATTATGCAGCGGACTCTCTACGAGCAGTACTTC. Its protein is CASSQVYIMQRTLYEQYF.